The 20 T cell receptor beta chains given below trace back to one sample, sequenced in a study of T-cell memory formation after mild COVID-19. Via MiXCR, TCRdb re-called the 5' RACE reads, giving one row per CDR3 protein. Here the sample spans roughly 160,000 distinct CDR3 sequences, 10% to 15% being singletons. Sequencing was performed on PBMCs or a T cell subset sorted from them (not recorded which). Receptors originate from a man in his late teens or twenties who had mild COVID-19 (a few samples of this study predate the infection). Cell type and time point are not known.

This clonotype turned up a few times. V gene TRBV5-5 combines with J gene TRBJ1-5, with D hard to call. V lost 0 bases and J 0 bases, leaving 7 bases between the germline ends. This CDR3 has 15 residues. CDR1 is SGHKS, CDR2 YYEKEE, per germline (reference sequence). In DNA form, the CDR3 reads TGTGCCAGCAGCTTGGAGGGCCATAGCAATCAGCCCCAGCATTTT. This translates into CASSLEGHSNQPQHF.

J is TRBJ2-1 and V is TRBV4-3; the D is unclear. Germline-derived CDR1 and CDR2 are LGHNA and YSLEER. CDR3 length: 13 amino acids. Trimming removed 3 bases at V and 8 bases at J, with 11 bases between. As DNA, the CDR3 is TGCGCCAGCAGCCACCCTGACCCATATGAGCAGTTCTTC. It is translated as CASSHPDPYEQFF.

The CDR3 sequence: CASSPQDGYTQYF. The CDR3 nucleotides are TGTGCCAGCAGTCCCCAGGACGGTTATACGCAGTATTTT. The chain is built from TRBV6-6 and TRBJ2-3, with unresolved D. Germline CDR1 MNHNY, CDR2 SVGAGI (reference sequence). The length of the CDR3 is 13 residues. V dropped 5 bases and J dropped 7 bases, with 13 bases sitting between them.

This clonotype was observed once. The chain carries TRBV12-3 or TRBV12-4 and TRBJ2-1, with D possibly TRBD2 on 6 matching bases. The CDR3 covers 15 residues. Trimming removed 6 bases from V and 7 bases from J, with 19 bases in between. The CDR3 here is CASSSGRGIWNEQFF. Written as DNA, the CDR3 is TGTGCCAGCAGCTCCGGCCGGGGGATATGGAATGAGCAGTTCTTC.

This clonotype has more than one count but fewer than ten. This chain joins TRBV6-2 or TRBV6-3 and TRBJ1-5; possibly TRBD1 for D (5 bases). The germline V and J ends were trimmed by 6 bases and 4 bases, with 13 bases remaining between them. CDR3 length: 14 amino acids. In germline, CDR1 is MNHEY, CDR2 SVGEGT. The CDR3, as DNA: TGTGCCAGCAGACATGAAGGGGCAAATCAGCCCCAGCATTTT. Its protein product is CASRHEGANQPQHF.

The chain carries TRBV20-1 and TRBJ2-2, with D possibly matching TRBD2 (6 bases). The germline V gene has CDR1 DFQATT and CDR2 SNEGSKA (reference sequence). Trimming left V 0 bases short and J 5 bases short, with 7 bases between. The CDR3 sequence is 13 residues long. Here the CDR3 reads CSARDRGTGELFF. In DNA, the CDR3 is TGCAGTGCTAGAGATCGGGGGACCGGGGAGCTGTTTTTT.

There are a few counts of this clonotype. The chain combines TRBV6-4 with TRBJ2-1; TRBD1 matches 7 bases. This CDR3 is 14 amino acids long. Germline loops: CDR1 MRHNA, CDR2 SNTAGT. V was clipped by 8 bases and J by 5 bases; unmatched bases: 9. The CDR3 nucleotides are TGTGCCAGCGCTGCCGGGACAGCCAACAATGAGCAGTTCTTC. Translation: CASAAGTANNEQFF.

The chain is built from TRBV7-2 and TRBJ1-1; D remains ambiguous. The CDR3 consists of 14 residues. V shed 1 base and J shed 1 base, with 7 bases lying between them. Germline V lookup: CDR1 SGHTA, CDR2 FQGNSA. CDR3 loop: CASSLDPRNTEAFF. CDR3 DNA: TGTGCCAGCAGCTTAGATCCGAGGAACACTGAAGCTTTCTTT.

This clonotype came up a few times. The V gene is TRBV20-1, the J gene TRBJ2-1, with D perhaps assigned TRBD1 or TRBD2 (6 bases each). CDR1 is DFQATT and CDR2 is SNEGSKA in the germline V gene (reference sequence). The CDR3 extends over 15 amino acids. Between the trimmed V and J ends, which lost 5 bases and 9 bases, there was a span of 23 bases. CDR3 protein: CSAPSWGASGIEQFF. The CDR3 DNA reads as TGCAGTGCTCCCAGTTGGGGGGCAAGCGGAATTGAGCAGTTCTTC.

This clonotype has only a few counts. The V gene is TRBV5-6, the J gene TRBJ2-7; TRBD1 matches 8 bases. This CDR3 has 14 residues. The ends lost 3 bases at V and 1 base at J; junction bases unmatched: 3. CDR1 and CDR2 (germline): SGHDT, YYEEEE. CDR3 in DNA: TGTGCCAGCAGCTCCCGGGACAGGTCCTACGAGCAGTACGTC. Protein sequence: CASSSRDRSYEQYV.

This CDR3 is CASSSSSRNIQYF. CDR3 nucleotides: TGTGCCAGCAGCTCCTCATCACGAAACATTCAGTACTTC. The rearrangement joins TRBV7-2 to TRBJ2-4, with D unclear. This CDR3 region has 13 residues. Germline assignment: CDR1 SGHTA and CDR2 FQGNSA. V lost 4 bases, J lost 6 bases, and 10 bases lay in between.

V and J are TRBV12-3 or TRBV12-4 and TRBJ1-5; tentatively, D is TRBD1 (6 bases). Trimming left V 5 bases short and J 1 base short, with 15 bases between. The length of the CDR3 is 16 residues. For the CDR3, the DNA is TGTGCCAGCAGTCTCCGGGGGGCCTCGAGCAATCAGCCCCAGCATTTT. This gives the protein CASSLRGASSNQPQHF.

V is TRBV20-1 and J is TRBJ1-2; D is unresolved. The CDR3 sequence is 14 residues long. Deletions cut 5 bases from V and 0 bases from J, with 13 bases between. Germline assignment: CDR1 DFQATT and CDR2 SNEGSKA (reference sequence). The CDR3 spells CSAGKLLANYGYTF. In nucleotides, the CDR3 is TGCAGTGCTGGCAAACTCTTGGCTAACTATGGCTACACCTTC.

The rearrangement links TRBV29-1 to TRBJ2-3; no reliable D call. Per the germline V gene, CDR1 is SQVTM and CDR2 is ANQGSEA. V was cut by 3 bases and J by 1 base, with 5 bases left in between. This CDR3 has 12 residues. The CDR3 reads CSVDGGTDTQYF. The CDR3, as DNA: TGCAGCGTTGATGGGGGCACAGATACGCAGTATTTT.

There are a few counts of this clonotype. The rearrangement links TRBV12-3 or TRBV12-4 to TRBJ1-1; the D gene is possibly TRBD1 (5 bases). The CDR3 sequence is 16 residues long. V lost 7 bases, J lost 1 base, and 19 bases lay in between. The CDR3 DNA follows: TGTGCCAGCACCACTTCCTCCAGCGGGGGGAACACTGAAGCTTTCTTT. This translates into CASTTSSSGGNTEAFF.

As concerns this clonotype: A much larger clone differs by one base, so this may be a read error. This chain connects TRBV7-9 to TRBJ1-2; no firm D call. CDR3 length: 13 residues. In germline, CDR1 is SEHNR, CDR2 FQNEAQ (reference sequence). CDR3 coding DNA: TGTTCCAGCAGCTTAGGAGGAGACTATGGCTACACCTTC. The encoded protein is CSSSLGGDYGYTF.

This rearrangement joins TRBV12-3 or TRBV12-4 to TRBJ2-2; D uncertain. V lost 5 bases to trimming and J lost 6 bases, with 7 bases between them. The CDR3 spans 12 residues. Written as DNA, the CDR3 is TGTGCCAGCAGTGGTGTAGCCGGGGAGCTGTTTTTT. This sequence encodes CASSGVAGELFF.

This clonotype was counted a few times. V gene TRBV12-3 or TRBV12-4 combines with J gene TRBJ2-3; D unclear. V was clipped by 6 bases and J by 2 bases, with 9 bases between them. The CDR3 is 13 amino acids. CDR3 sequence: CASRKDATDTQYF. Written as DNA, the CDR3 is TGTGCCAGCAGGAAGGATGCCACAGATACGCAGTATTTT.

This clonotype was detected only a few times. The V call is TRBV5-1, the J call TRBJ1-1; D is unresolved. The CDR3 runs to 13 residues. With 5 bases removed from V and 9 bases from J, the gap between germline ends came to 17 bases. Germline CDR1 is SGHRS and CDR2 is YFSETQ. Here the CDR3 DNA reads TGCGCCAGCAGACAAGAGGCGGGTGCGCAAGCTTTCTTT. The encoded protein is CASRQEAGAQAFF.

This clonotype was observed a handful of times. The chain employs TRBV7-6 and TRBJ2-2, with D perhaps TRBD1 or TRBD2 (5 bases each). The CDR3 is 18 amino acids. The V gene lost 5 bases and the J gene lost 0 bases, with 19 bases spanning the gap. Germline V gene data show CDR1 as SGHVS and CDR2 as FNYEAQ. The DNA for the CDR3 is TGTGCCAGCAGCCCCACTGGGGTGGGGGACCCGAACACCGGGGAGCTGTTTTTT. Translated: CASSPTGVGDPNTGELFF.